The 32 T cell receptor beta chains given below trace back to one sample, sequenced in a study of shared clonotypes between healthy human individuals. CD45RO-negative, CCR7-positively selected cells formed the naive CD8 fraction, excluding terminally differentiated effector memory CD45RA+ cells. Measured with immunoSEQ multiplex PCR; TCRdb has only the in-frame clones, and not every one. The sample carries roughly 2,000,000 clones, 93% recorded once. The sequenced sample consisted of naive CD8+ T cells from PBMCs. All receptors come from a man aged 18 to 35 in good health. Some clones in this sample may be carry-over from other donors' samples.

The chain couples TRBV11-2 to TRBJ2-7; D gene uncertain. From germline, CDR1 is SGHAT and CDR2 FQNNGV. V was pared by 5 bases and J by 3 bases, with 20 bases between. This CDR3 contains 16 residues. The CDR3 nucleotides are TGTGCCAGCAGCCTAGGTATTGTTAGCCGATTCTACGAGCAGTACTTC. Its translation is CASSLGIVSRFYEQYF.

Remarks on this clone: The same CDR3 is also encoded by other DNA sequences in this sample. The gene calls are TRBV7-9 and TRBJ2-3; TRBD2 matches 8 bases. The germline V gene has CDR1 SEHNR and CDR2 FQNEAQ (reference sequence). The ends lost 5 bases at V and 0 bases at J; junction bases unmatched: 4. CDR3 size: 15 residues. CDR3: CASSPTSGSTDTQYF. In nucleotides, the CDR3 is TGTGCCAGCAGCCCTACTAGCGGAAGCACAGATACGCAGTATTTT.

This chain joins TRBV27 and TRBJ2-7; unclear D gene. The CDR3 has 13 amino acids. Trimming cost V 0 bases and J 6 bases, with 9 bases left between them. Per the germline V gene, CDR1 is MNHEY and CDR2 is SMNVEV (reference sequence). The CDR3 DNA reads as TGTGCCAGCAGTTTATCGGTCGGAAGCGAGCAGTACTTC. Translation: CASSLSVGSEQYF.

Points on this clone: Different DNA sequences within this sample yield the same CDR3. The chain uses TRBV11-3 and TRBJ2-7; possible D gene TRBD2, 5 bases. The CDR3 has 12 amino acids. The germline gives CDR1 SGHNT, CDR2 YENEEA. Trimming took off 0 bases at V and 7 bases at J, with 7 bases between the two ends. CDR3 in amino acids: CASSLDRREQYF. CDR3 DNA: TGTGCCAGCAGCTTAGACAGGAGGGAGCAGTACTTC.

The rearrangement joins TRBV9 to TRBJ2-1; D may be TRBD1 (5 bases). Germline V CDR1 and CDR2: SGDLS, YYNGEE. The V end lost 0 bases, the J end lost 0 bases, and 16 bases lay between the germline ends. The CDR3 is 18 residues long. The CDR3 region has the DNA TGTGCCAGCAGCGTAGGGGCAGGGCCCCTCCTCTCCTACAATGAGCAGTTCTTC. Residues: CASSVGAGPLLSYNEQFF.

V usage is TRBV7-9 and J usage is TRBJ2-1, with 11 nucleotides matching TRBD2. The J segment lost 3 bases and the V segment lost 5 bases, leaving 6 bases of the junction unmatched. CDR3 size: 16 residues. In germline, CDR1 is SEHNR, CDR2 FQNEAQ (reference sequence). The DNA of the CDR3 is TGTGCCAGCAGCACCCAGACTAGCGGGATCTACAATGAGCAGTTCTTC. It translates to CASSTQTSGIYNEQFF.

The J gene is TRBJ1-1, the V gene TRBV25-1, with 9 bases aligning to TRBD1. Germline values: CDR1 MGHDK, CDR2 SYGVNS. The CDR3 is 16 residues long. The V gene end was trimmed by 7 bases and the J gene end by 0 bases; junction bases not matched to a gene: 9. CDR3 region: CASIPRQGDMNTEAFF. In DNA, the CDR3 is TGTGCCAGCATTCCAAGACAGGGGGACATGAACACTGAAGCTTTCTTT.

CDR3 DNA sequence: TGTGCCTGGAGTCCCCCGAGGGCACTGTGGGCTGAAGCTTTCTTT. Residues: CAWSPPRALWAEAFF. The V gene is TRBV30, the J gene TRBJ1-1; D is ambiguous. V lost 2 bases, J lost 6 bases, and 19 bases lay in between. The CDR3 covers 15 residues. Looked up from germline, CDR1 is GTSNPN and CDR2 is SVGIG (reference sequence).

In DNA form, the CDR3 reads TGTGCCAGCAGCGACCAGGGGAACTGGTTCAATCAGCCCCAGCATTTT. The encoded protein is CASSDQGNWFNQPQHF. This rearrangement joins TRBV7-9 to TRBJ1-5; the D gene is possibly TRBD1 (6 bases). The V gene lost 5 bases and the J gene lost 3 bases, with 17 bases spanning the gap. The CDR3 totals 16 residues. Germline CDR1 reads SEHNR; CDR2 reads FQNEAQ (reference sequence).

The genes are TRBV6-1 and TRBJ2-3; D is possibly TRBD2 (5 bases). The CDR3 spans 14 residues. V was trimmed by 4 bases and J by 5 bases, leaving 13 bases between them. Germline V gene lookup returns CDR1 MNHNS and CDR2 SASEGT. CDR3 nucleotide sequence: TGTGCCAGCAGTGCGGACTTACGTGTAGATACGCAGTATTTT. The encoded protein is CASSADLRVDTQYF.

With regard to this clone: Other DNA sequences within the sample encode an identical CDR3. This chain uses TRBV5-4 with TRBJ1-1, with D possibly being TRBD1 (5 bases). The CDR3 is made up of 11 amino acids. Germline V gene sequence: CDR1 SGHNT, CDR2 YYREEE (reference sequence). V was cut by 4 bases and J by 6 bases, with 7 bases left in between. Here the CDR3 reads CASSLGPEAFF. CDR3 DNA: TGTGCCAGCAGCCTGGGACCTGAAGCTTTCTTT. The variable domain in full, completed from reference TRBV5-4 and TRBJ1-1, reads ETGVTQSPTHLIKTRGQQVTLRCSSQSGHNTVSWYQQALGQGPQFIFQYYREEENGRGNFPPRFSGLQFPNYSSELNVNALELDDSALYLCASSLGPEAFFGQGTRLTVV.

Only one count was recorded for this clone. V usage is TRBV7-8 and J usage is TRBJ1-1; possibly TRBD1 for D (5 bases). Germline values: CDR1 SGHVS, CDR2 FQNEAQ. The V gene lost 0 bases and the J gene lost 7 bases, with 9 bases spanning the gap. The CDR3 is 13 amino acids. The CDR3 loop reads CASSLAKGVEAFF. CDR3 nucleotide sequence: TGTGCCAGCAGCTTAGCGAAAGGGGTTGAAGCTTTCTTT.

This clone was observed once. The V call is TRBV5-1, the J call TRBJ2-5; D gene uncertain. Germline values: CDR1 SGHRS, CDR2 YFSETQ. This CDR3 is built from 12 residues. Trimming shortened V by 3 bases and J by 4 bases, and 7 bases separated the two germline ends. CDR3 residues: CASSSPPETQYF. For the CDR3, the DNA is TGCGCCAGCAGCTCACCCCCAGAGACCCAGTACTTC.

V and J are TRBV7-9 and TRBJ2-3; 8 bases are shared with TRBD1. Germline assignment: CDR1 SEHNR and CDR2 FQNEAQ (reference sequence). V dropped 5 bases and J dropped 3; count of bases not matched to a gene: 7. The CDR3 consists of 15 residues. CDR3 in amino acids: CASSTRTGRTDTQYF. The CDR3 DNA reads TGTGCCAGCAGCACACGGACAGGGAGGACAGATACGCAGTATTTT.

J is TRBJ2-7 and V is TRBV9, with 7 bases that match TRBD1. Germline V gives CDR1 SGDLS, CDR2 YYNGEE. CDR3 size: 13 residues. V lost 2 bases, J lost 5 bases, and 4 bases stayed unmatched. CDR3 DNA sequence: TGTGCCAGCAGCGTCCAGACAGGGCACGAGCAGTACTTC. Residues: CASSVQTGHEQYF.

This chain uses TRBV9 with TRBJ1-1; TRBD1 agrees at 8 bases. Germline V lookup: CDR1 SGDLS, CDR2 YYNGEE. V lost 0 bases, J lost 9 bases, and 4 bases stayed unmatched. There are 13 residues in the CDR3. CDR3 in amino acids: CASSVGTGIKAFF. For the CDR3, the DNA is TGTGCCAGCAGCGTAGGGACAGGGATTAAAGCTTTCTTT. Full variable domain (outside the CDR3, taken from reference TRBV9 and TRBJ1-1): DSGVTQTPKHLITATGQRVTLRCSPRSGDLSVYWYQQSLDQGLQFLIQYYNGEERAKGNILERFSAQQFPDLHSELNLSSLELGDSALYFCASSVGTGIKAFFGQGTRLTVV.

Comments on this clone: The same CDR3 also results from other DNA sequences found in this sample. The chain has TRBV4-1 and TRBJ2-7; no firm D call. Trimming took 0 bases from V and 6 from J, leaving 9 bases between them. Germline V lookup: CDR1 MGHRA, CDR2 YSYEKL. CDR3 length: 13 amino acids. This CDR3 reads CASSQDLRREQYF. The CDR3 DNA sequence: TGCGCCAGCAGCCAAGATCTCCGGCGCGAGCAGTACTTC.

The rearrangement uses TRBV27 and TRBJ2-1; D gene unclear. The length of the CDR3 is 15 residues. With 5 bases removed from V and 6 bases from J, the gap between germline ends came to 17 bases. The germline V gene has CDR1 MNHEY and CDR2 SMNVEV (reference sequence). Written as DNA, the CDR3 is TGTGCCAGCAGTCTTGACTCGTATAACAGCAATGAGCAGTTCTTC. It encodes CASSLDSYNSNEQFF.

The gene calls are TRBV9 and TRBJ2-2; 11 nucleotides line up with TRBD2. CDR1 and CDR2 (germline): SGDLS, YYNGEE. The CDR3 has 16 amino acids. After removal of 0 bases from V and 8 bases from J, the junction contained 6 bases not matched to a gene. The CDR3 region is CASSVDSLAGVGELFF. As DNA, the CDR3 is TGTGCCAGCAGCGTAGATTCACTAGCGGGAGTTGGGGAGCTGTTTTTT. The full variable domain, rest sourced from reference TRBV9 and TRBJ2-2, is DSGVTQTPKHLITATGQRVTLRCSPRSGDLSVYWYQQSLDQGLQFLIQYYNGEERAKGNILERFSAQQFPDLHSELNLSSLELGDSALYFCASSVDSLAGVGELFFGEGSRLTVL.

The J gene is TRBJ2-7, the V gene TRBV27; D perhaps matches TRBD2 (5 bases). The CDR3 runs to 14 residues. V shed 3 bases and J shed 5 bases, with 14 bases lying between them. Germline V CDR1 and CDR2: MNHEY, SMNVEV (reference sequence). The DNA for the CDR3 is TGTGCCAGCAGTTTCTTAGCGAGAAGGGACGAGCAGTACTTC. As protein: CASSFLARRDEQYF.

This clone was found once. The V and J genes are TRBV6-5 and TRBJ2-5, with D perhaps matching TRBD1 (5 bases). CDR1 is MNHEY, CDR2 SVGAGI, per germline. V was clipped by 0 bases and J by 5 bases, with 16 bases between them. The CDR3 runs 16 residues. CDR3 DNA: TGTGCCAGCAGTTACTCGATGTTAGGGGTCGGGGAGACCCAGTACTTC. The encoded protein is CASSYSMLGVGETQYF.

CDR3 nucleotides: TGCGCCAGCAGCCCACTAGCGGGATGGACCGGGGAGCTGTTTTTT. Its translation: CASSPLAGWTGELFF. The chain combines TRBV4-1 with TRBJ2-2, with 10 bases matching TRBD2. The germline CDR1 and CDR2 sequences are MGHRA and YSYEKL. This CDR3 contains 15 residues. The V segment lost 4 bases and the J segment 5 bases; nucleotides outside the gene matches: 4.

The CDR3 DNA follows: TGTGCCAGCAGCTTAATTCCTCAAAGGGGTGGCTACACCTTC. It translates to CASSLIPQRGGYTF. The V call is TRBV11-2, the J call TRBJ1-2; tentative D call: TRBD1 (5 bases). From germline, CDR1 is SGHAT and CDR2 FQNNGV. V dropped 2 bases and J dropped 7 bases, with 14 bases sitting between them. The CDR3 length is 14 residues.

This clone was detected once. The genes are TRBV2 and TRBJ2-1; maybe TRBD2 (5 bases). V was trimmed by 3 bases and J by 4 bases, leaving 13 bases between them. This CDR3 comprises 15 residues. Germline lookup yields CDR1 SNHLY and CDR2 FYNNEI. The DNA for the CDR3 is TGTGCCAGCAGTGAGTCGGCTAGCCGTTACAATGAGCAGTTCTTC. Translation: CASSESASRYNEQFF. Complete variable domain (other parts from reference TRBV2 and TRBJ2-1): EPEVTQTPSHQVTQMGQEVILRCVPISNHLYFYWYRQILGQKVEFLVSFYNNEISEKSEIFDDQFSVERPDGSNFTLKIRSTKLEDSAMYFCASSESASRYNEQFFGPGTRLTVL.

V usage is TRBV7-3 and J usage is TRBJ2-1; 12 bases fit TRBD2. The V gene's germline CDR1 is SGHTA and CDR2 FQGTGA. The J segment lost 2 bases and the V segment lost 4 bases, leaving 3 bases of the junction unmatched. There are 16 residues in the CDR3. The CDR3 DNA follows: TGTGCCAGCAGCTCTGGGACTAGCGGGCCCTACAATGAGCAGTTCTTC. Its translation: CASSSGTSGPYNEQFF.

This chain joins TRBV28 and TRBJ1-4; 8 bases line up with TRBD1. CDR1 and CDR2 from the germline V gene are MDHEN and SYDVKM. The CDR3 consists of 17 residues. The V and J ends lost 4 bases and 5 bases, in that order; junction bases with no gene match: 12. CDR3 in DNA: TGTGCCAGCAGTTCCATCATCCGACAGGGGCGAAATGAAAAACTGTTTTTT. This translates into CASSSIIRQGRNEKLFF.

The chain is built from TRBV4-1 and TRBJ2-5; weak D call: TRBD2 (5 bases). Germline V gene lookup returns CDR1 MGHRA and CDR2 YSYEKL. V lost 5 bases and J lost 1, with 14 bases in between. The CDR3 consists of 15 residues. The CDR3 sequence: CASSIRADLQETQYF. In nucleotides, the CDR3 is TGCGCCAGCAGCATTAGAGCGGACCTCCAAGAGACCCAGTACTTC.

A word on this clone: This sample includes further DNA sequences coding for the same CDR3. The CDR3 loop reads CASSVGLSTDTQYF. The CDR3 nucleotides are TGTGCCAGCAGCGTAGGACTCAGCACAGATACGCAGTATTTT. This rearrangement joins TRBV9 to TRBJ2-3; no clear D gene. The CDR3 extends over 14 amino acids. V lost 0 bases, J lost 0 bases, and 5 bases lay in between. The germline gives CDR1 SGDLS, CDR2 YYNGEE.

The chain uses TRBV28 and TRBJ1-4; D ambiguous. Germline-derived CDR1 and CDR2 are MDHEN and SYDVKM. The CDR3 has 13 amino acids. V gave up 3 bases and J gave up 8 bases, with 10 bases separating them. The chain's CDR3 is CASSFGPREKLFF. The CDR3 DNA is TGTGCCAGCAGTTTTGGACCGCGAGAAAAACTGTTTTTT.

This clone was observed a single time. The rearrangement links TRBV28 to TRBJ2-5, with TRBD2 identical over 16 bases. Trimming cost V 3 bases and J 4 bases; bases outside gene matches: 14. In germline, CDR1 is MDHEN, CDR2 SYDVKM. This CDR3 spans 20 amino acids. CDR3 amino acids: CASSFSPGLAGGPEGETQYF. The CDR3 nucleotides are TGTGCCAGCAGTTTTTCACCGGGACTAGCGGGAGGGCCGGAGGGAGAGACCCAGTACTTC.

This chain uses TRBV28 with TRBJ1-5; D gene uncertain. In germline, CDR1 is MDHEN, CDR2 SYDVKM. V lost 5 bases to trimming and J lost 0 bases, with 11 bases between them. The CDR3 runs to 15 residues. The CDR3 loop reads CASSPTLYSNQPQHF. The CDR3 coding sequence is TGTGCCAGCAGTCCGACACTTTATAGCAATCAGCCCCAGCATTTT.

The chain is built from TRBV11-2 and TRBJ2-7; D unresolved. CDR1 and CDR2 (germline): SGHAT, FQNNGV. The CDR3 spans 16 residues. With 0 bases removed from V and 1 base from J, the gap between germline ends came to 13 bases. The CDR3 nucleotides are TGTGCCAGCAGCTTAGAAGTAAATATCGGATCCTACGAGCAGTACTTC. It translates to CASSLEVNIGSYEQYF.